The T cell receptor (beta chain) described here comes from a study of read filtering for tumor transcriptome and immune sequencing (dated by TCRdb to about 2020). Regarding the study in general: The cohort had around 18 male and more than 11 female patients with a mean age of roughly 66 years, ranging from roughly 47 to 85. By revised international staging, 8 patients were R-ISS I, some 16 were R-ISS II and more than five were R-ISS III. After DNase treatment, whole-transcriptome libraries were prepared with the TruSeq RNA Access Library Prep Kit. Per sample, about 4.05 to 10.27 million TCR-region mapped reads were obtained with IR-seq, compared with only roughly 80 to 1273 with RNA-seq. TCR repertoires obtained by targeted immune repertoire sequencing and by bulk whole-transcriptome sequencing performed on the same bone marrow samples were compared. One main goal was a read-filtering strategy for immune repertoire data, in particular deciding whether clonotypes backed by only one read should be removed.

TCR libraries were constructed from 400 to 500 ng RNA using the Immunoverse kit, and molecular barcoded adaptors covering alpha/delta and beta/gamma chains were employed. TCR library preparation was performed with the same RNA that was used for transcriptome sequencing. Sequencing of the TCR libraries was done on an Illumina HiSeq 4000 with 2 x 150 cycles. The paper's data handling went like this. Using MiXCR, which included quality filtering and error correction, TCR reads were aligned to human V, D, J and C references and then assembled into CDR3 clonotypes. The tcR package in R was used to analyze clonotype counts and gene usage diversity. For inspection of raw mapping reads, RNA-seq reads were mapped by STAR aligner version 2.5.3a onto GRCh37 of the human genome. To test how sequencing depth affected the clonotypes detected, IR-seq fastq files were randomly downsampled with Seqtk 1.3. Using fastp at Q25 and MiXCR, TCRdb reprocessed the public reads and kept productive beta chains. When rows share a CDR3 protein, they turn into one entry using the most common DNA and genes. TCRdb's processing, not the study's, gives the V and J calls here. This sample gives around 130,000 distinct CDR3 sequences in total; less than 15% of them show up just once. The ten most abundant clones make up approximately 8% of the sample.

This clonotype was seen only a few times. Which antigen it targets is not known. No quality values exist for individual bases; no much larger clone is one base distant. The investigation overall reported the following: The sorted CD138-negative fraction was a mixed bone marrow immune population, not purified T cells. Single-read clonotypes made up roughly 81% of clonotypes but approximately 3.5% of total reads in IR-seq, and 70% to 75% of clonotypes and 40% to 50% of reads in RNA-seq. Compared with RNA-seq, IR-seq captured clonotypes at much higher depth and more reliably, and a smaller IR-seq throughput was enough to identify most shared clonotypes. When single-read clonotypes were removed, the proportions of shared clonotypes in IR-seq and RNA-seq correlated more strongly.

CDR1 and CDR2 were assigned from the germline V gene as MNHEY and SVGEGT. The CDR3 holds 15 amino acids from the cysteine to the phenylalanine. This entry keeps only the CDR3 DNA: 45 bases, framed from base 1. Between the V and J ends, shortened by 6 bases and 2 bases respectively, the junction contains 16 bases. Every patient had bone marrow sampled at the time of active disease. Bone marrow mononuclear cells were isolated by Ficoll-Hypaque density gradient centrifugation. CD138-negative cells were obtained by negative selection after labeling with CD138 magnetic microbeads on a MACS separator, removing myeloma plasma cells. Flow cytometry with CD138 antibodies on an Attune NxT was used to check how pure the isolated cells were. TRIzol reagent was used to extract total RNA, and a NanoDrop spectrophotometer was used to quantify the extracted RNA. For each patient, the CD138-negative bone marrow sample underwent paired RNA-seq and IR-seq.

This TCR was sampled from a donor at least 40 years old with multiple myeloma. Sequenced sample: a population of CD138-negative cells sorted from bone marrow. In light of the paper, this sample's cell subset or site label describes: bone marrow mononuclear cells depleted of CD138+ plasma/myeloma cells by negative magnetic selection. The chain links TRBV6-2 or TRBV6-3 with TRBJ1-1, with TRBD1 tentatively as D gene (5 bases match). The nucleotide sequence reads TGTGCCAGCAGACAAGGCGGAACAGGAAACACTGAAGCTTTCTTT. Its coded protein is CASRQGGTGNTEAFF.